The present T cell receptor (beta chain) was sequenced within a study of blood T cell repertoires in COVID-19. Study at large: There were acute and convalescent COVID-19 samples, and they came from the United States, Italy and Spain.

V lost 6 bases to trimming and J lost 5 bases; unmatched junction nucleotides: 6. The CDR3 sequence is 14 residues long. The V gene's germline CDR1 is SNHLY and CDR2 FYNNEI. Profiled with immunoSEQ multiplex PCR; TCRdb holds only in-frame clones, not every one. This sample has under 250,000 clones, with 88% found just once. This chain uses TRBV2 with TRBJ1-5; 8 bases map to TRBD1. This clonotype originated in a woman between 25 and 40 years old with COVID-19, enrolled during active disease. The sequencing input was peripheral blood. CDR3 DNA: TGTGCCAGCAGAGCGGACAGGGTGTATCAGCCCCAGCATTTT. Translation gives CASRADRVYQPQHF.